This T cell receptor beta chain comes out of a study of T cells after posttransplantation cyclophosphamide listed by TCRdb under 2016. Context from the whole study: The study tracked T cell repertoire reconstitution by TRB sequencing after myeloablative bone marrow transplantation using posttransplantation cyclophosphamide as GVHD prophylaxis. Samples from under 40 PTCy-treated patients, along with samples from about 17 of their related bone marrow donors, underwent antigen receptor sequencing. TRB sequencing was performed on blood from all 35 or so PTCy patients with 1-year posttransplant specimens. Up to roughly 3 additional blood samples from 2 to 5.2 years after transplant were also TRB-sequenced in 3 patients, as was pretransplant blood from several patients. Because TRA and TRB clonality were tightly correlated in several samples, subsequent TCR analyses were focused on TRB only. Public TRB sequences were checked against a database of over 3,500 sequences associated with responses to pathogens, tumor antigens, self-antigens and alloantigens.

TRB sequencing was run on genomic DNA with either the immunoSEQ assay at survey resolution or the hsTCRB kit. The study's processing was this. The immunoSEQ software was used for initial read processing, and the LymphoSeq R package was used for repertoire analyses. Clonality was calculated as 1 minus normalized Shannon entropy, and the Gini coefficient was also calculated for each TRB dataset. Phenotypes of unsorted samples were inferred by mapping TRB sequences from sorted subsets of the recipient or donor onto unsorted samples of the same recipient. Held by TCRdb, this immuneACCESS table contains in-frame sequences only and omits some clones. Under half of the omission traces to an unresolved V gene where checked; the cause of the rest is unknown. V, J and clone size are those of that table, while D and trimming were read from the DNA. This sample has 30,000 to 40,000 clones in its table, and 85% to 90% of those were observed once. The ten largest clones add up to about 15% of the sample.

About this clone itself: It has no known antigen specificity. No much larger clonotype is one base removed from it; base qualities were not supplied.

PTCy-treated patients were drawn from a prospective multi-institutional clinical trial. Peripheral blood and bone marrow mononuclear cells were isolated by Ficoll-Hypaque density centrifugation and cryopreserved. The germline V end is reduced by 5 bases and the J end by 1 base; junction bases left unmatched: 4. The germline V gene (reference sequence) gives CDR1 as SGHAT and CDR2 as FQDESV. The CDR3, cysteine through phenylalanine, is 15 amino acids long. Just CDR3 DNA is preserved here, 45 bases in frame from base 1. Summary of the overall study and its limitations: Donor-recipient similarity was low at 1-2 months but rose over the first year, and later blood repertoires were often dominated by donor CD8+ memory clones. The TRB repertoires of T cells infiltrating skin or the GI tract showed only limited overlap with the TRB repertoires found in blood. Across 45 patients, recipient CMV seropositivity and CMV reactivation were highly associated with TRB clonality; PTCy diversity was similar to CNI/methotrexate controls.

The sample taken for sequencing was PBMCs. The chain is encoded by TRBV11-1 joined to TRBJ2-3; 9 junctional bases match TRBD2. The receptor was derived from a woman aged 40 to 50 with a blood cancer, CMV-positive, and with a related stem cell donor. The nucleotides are TGTGCCAGCAGCGTTAGCGGGGGAGGCACAGATACGCAGTATTTT. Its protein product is CASSVSGGGTDTQYF.